Sequencing of this T cell receptor (beta chain) was carried out in a study of blood T cell repertoires in COVID-19. The wider study: Nucleic acid was either cDNA or gDNA, and it came from T cells, B-cell-depleted T cells, or PBMCs.

The CDR3 is 13 residues long. Germline lookup yields CDR1 SEHNR and CDR2 FQNEAQ (reference sequence). TCRdb's table, derived via immunoSEQ multiplex PCR, lists solely in-frame clones and lacks some. Here the sample spans tens of thousands of clones, approximately 80% being singletons. The rearrangement uses TRBV7-9 and TRBJ1-5; D unclear. Specimen: peripheral blood. This TCR derives from a man older than 75 with acute or convalescent COVID-19. The CDR3 coding sequence is TGTGCTACCCAAGAGTTCAACAATCAGCCCCAGCATTTT. This encodes CATQEFNNQPQHF.